This T cell receptor beta chain derives from a study of STAT5B mutations in CD4+ large granular lymphocyte leukemia. Assay used: immunoSEQ multiplex PCR; TCRdb lists only in-frame clones, some missing. The sample yields about 38,000 clones, more than 60% seen once. The receptor comes from a human donor in good health. Material for sequencing was CD4+ T cells from blood buffy coats.

CDR3 DNA: TGCAGCGTTGAAGACCCTACAGGGTTTGGCTACACCTTC. Translated, it gives CSVEDPTGFGYTF. This rearrangement joins TRBV29-1 to TRBJ1-2, with D possibly TRBD1 on 6 matching bases. CDR1 is SQVTM and CDR2 is ANQGSEA in the germline V gene. Trimming removed 0 bases from V and 7 bases from J, with 12 bases in between. The CDR3 spans 13 residues.